This T cell receptor beta chain was recorded in a study of T cells in localized non-small cell lung cancer. Assay: immunoSEQ multiplex PCR; the TCRdb copy retains only in-frame clones and omits some. The table has about 15,000 clones, around 85% seen once; the top ten hold around 23%. The V gene lost 3 bases and the J gene lost 0 bases, with 15 bases spanning the gap. CDR3 size: 16 residues. Germline lookup yields CDR1 WNHNN and CDR2 SYGVQD (reference sequence). General study findings and limits: When the top 100 tumor clones were examined, a median about 60 of them also appeared in the adjacent lung, which was paired and uninvolved. A raised T cell density in blood coincided with lengthier overall survival. Uninvolved adjacent lung had the highest recorded T cell clonality, with tumor below it.

A note on this clone: Its specificity is unknown.

V usage is TRBV10-1 and J usage is TRBJ2-7; possibly TRBD1 or TRBD2 for D (5 bases each). Sequenced material: peripheral blood, taken before any cancer treatment. The receptor was derived from a female donor at least 60 years old with stage I squamous cell lung carcinoma. CDR3 amino acids: CASSDGAEASSYEQYF. The CDR3 nucleotides are TGCGCCAGCAGTGACGGGGCAGAGGCCTCCTCCTACGAGCAGTACTTC.